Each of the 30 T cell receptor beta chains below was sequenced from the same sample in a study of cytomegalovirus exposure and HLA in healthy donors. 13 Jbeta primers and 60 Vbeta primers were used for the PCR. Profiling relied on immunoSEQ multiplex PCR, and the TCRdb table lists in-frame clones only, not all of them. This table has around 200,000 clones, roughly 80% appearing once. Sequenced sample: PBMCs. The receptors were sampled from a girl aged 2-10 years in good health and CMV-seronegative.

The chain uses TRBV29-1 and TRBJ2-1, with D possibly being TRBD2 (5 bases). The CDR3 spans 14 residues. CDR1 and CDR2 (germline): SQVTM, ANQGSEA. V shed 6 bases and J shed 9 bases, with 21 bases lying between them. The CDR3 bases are TGCAGCGTAGGACCGACGTCGGTAGGAGGTGAGCAGTTCTTC. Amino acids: CSVGPTSVGGEQFF.

The CDR3 coding sequence is TGTGCCAGCTCCAACAACGGGATAACTGAAGCTTTCTTT. Protein: CASSNNGITEAFF. This sequence joins TRBV13 and TRBJ1-1, with D unresolved. Germline V gene data show CDR1 as PRHDT and CDR2 as FYEKMQ (reference sequence). This CDR3 comprises 13 residues. V lost 8 bases and J 5 bases, leaving 15 bases between the germline ends.

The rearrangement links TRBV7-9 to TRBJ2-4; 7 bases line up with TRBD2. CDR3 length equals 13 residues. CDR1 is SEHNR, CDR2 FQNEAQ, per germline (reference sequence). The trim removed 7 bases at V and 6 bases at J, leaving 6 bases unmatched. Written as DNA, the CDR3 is TGTGCCAGCATGGGAGGGTTGGGAAACATTCAGTACTTC. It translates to CASMGGLGNIQYF.

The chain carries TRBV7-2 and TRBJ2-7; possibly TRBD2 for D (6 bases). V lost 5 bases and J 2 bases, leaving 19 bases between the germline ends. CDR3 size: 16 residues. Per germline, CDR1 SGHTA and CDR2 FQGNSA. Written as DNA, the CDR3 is TGTGCCAGCAGCCCTCCTCTAGCGTTCGCCACCTACGAGCAGTACTTC. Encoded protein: CASSPPLAFATYEQYF.

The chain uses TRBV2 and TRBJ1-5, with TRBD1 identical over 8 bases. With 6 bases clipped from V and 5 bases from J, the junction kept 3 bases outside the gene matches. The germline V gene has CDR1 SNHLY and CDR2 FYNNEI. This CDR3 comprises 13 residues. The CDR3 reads CASRATGDQPQHF. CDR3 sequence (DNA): TGTGCCAGCAGAGCGACAGGGGATCAGCCCCAGCATTTT.

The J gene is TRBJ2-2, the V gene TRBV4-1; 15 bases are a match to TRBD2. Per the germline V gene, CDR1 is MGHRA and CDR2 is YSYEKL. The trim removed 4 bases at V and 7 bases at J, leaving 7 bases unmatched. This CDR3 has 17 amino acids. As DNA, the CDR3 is TGCGCCAGCAGCCGAGGACTAGCGGGAGGGCCAGGCGGGGAGCTGTTTTTT. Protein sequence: CASSRGLAGGPGGELFF.

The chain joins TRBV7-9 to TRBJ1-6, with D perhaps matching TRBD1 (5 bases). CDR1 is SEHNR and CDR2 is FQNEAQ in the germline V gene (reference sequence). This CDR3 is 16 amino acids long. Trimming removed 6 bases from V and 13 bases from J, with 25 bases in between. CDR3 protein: CASSFSRQGSNGPLHF. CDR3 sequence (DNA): TGTGCCAGCAGTTTTTCGCGGCAGGGTAGTAATGGGCCCCTCCACTTT.

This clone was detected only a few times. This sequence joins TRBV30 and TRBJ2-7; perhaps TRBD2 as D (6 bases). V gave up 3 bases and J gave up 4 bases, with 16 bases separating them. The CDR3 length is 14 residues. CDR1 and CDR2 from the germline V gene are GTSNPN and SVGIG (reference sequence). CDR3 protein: CAWRPPAGRYEQYF. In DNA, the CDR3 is TGTGCCTGGAGGCCGCCGGCGGGAAGATACGAGCAGTACTTC.

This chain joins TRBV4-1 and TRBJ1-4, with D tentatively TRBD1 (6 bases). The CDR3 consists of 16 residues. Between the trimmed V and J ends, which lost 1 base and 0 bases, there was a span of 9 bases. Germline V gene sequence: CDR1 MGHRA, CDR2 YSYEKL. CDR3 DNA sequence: TGCGCCAGCAGCCAAGCCTACAGGGCAACTAATGAAAAACTGTTTTTT. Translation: CASSQAYRATNEKLFF.

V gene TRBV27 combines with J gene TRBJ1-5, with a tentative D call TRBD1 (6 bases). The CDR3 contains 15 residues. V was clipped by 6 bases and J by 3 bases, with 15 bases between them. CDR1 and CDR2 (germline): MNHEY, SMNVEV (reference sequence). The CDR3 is CASSQSTGFNQPQHF. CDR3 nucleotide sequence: TGTGCCAGCAGCCAATCCACAGGGTTCAATCAGCCCCAGCATTTT.

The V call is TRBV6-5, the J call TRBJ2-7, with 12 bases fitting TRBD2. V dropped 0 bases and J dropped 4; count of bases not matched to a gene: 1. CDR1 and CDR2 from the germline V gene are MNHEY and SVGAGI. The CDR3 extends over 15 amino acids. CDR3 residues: CASSYSGLAGYEQYF. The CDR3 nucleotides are TGTGCCAGCAGTTACTCGGGACTAGCGGGTTACGAGCAGTACTTC.

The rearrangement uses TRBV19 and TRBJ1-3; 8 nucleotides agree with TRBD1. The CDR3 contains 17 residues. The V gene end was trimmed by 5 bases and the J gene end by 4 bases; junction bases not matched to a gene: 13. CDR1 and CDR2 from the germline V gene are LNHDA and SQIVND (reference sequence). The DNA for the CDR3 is TGTGCCAGTAGTCGGCAGGGGGCCAAGGCGGTAGGAAACACCATATATTTT. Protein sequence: CASSRQGAKAVGNTIYF.

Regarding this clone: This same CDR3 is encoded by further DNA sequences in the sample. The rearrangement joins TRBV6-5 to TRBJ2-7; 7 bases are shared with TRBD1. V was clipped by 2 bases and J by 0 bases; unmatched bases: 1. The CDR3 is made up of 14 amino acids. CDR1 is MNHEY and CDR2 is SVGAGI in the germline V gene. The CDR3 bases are TGTGCCAGCAGTTACCGGGACAGCTCCTACGAGCAGTACTTC. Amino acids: CASSYRDSSYEQYF.

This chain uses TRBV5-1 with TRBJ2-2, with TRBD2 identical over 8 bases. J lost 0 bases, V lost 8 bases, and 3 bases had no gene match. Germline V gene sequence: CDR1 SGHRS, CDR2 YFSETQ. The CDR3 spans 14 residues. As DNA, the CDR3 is TGCGCCAGGTTACTAGCGGCGAACACCGGGGAGCTGTTTTTT. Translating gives CARLLAANTGELFF.

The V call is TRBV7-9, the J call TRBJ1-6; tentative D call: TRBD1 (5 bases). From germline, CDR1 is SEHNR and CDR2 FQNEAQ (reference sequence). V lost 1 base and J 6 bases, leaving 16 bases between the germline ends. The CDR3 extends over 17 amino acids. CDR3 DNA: TGTGCCAGCAGCTTAGGGTTTCAGGGAACTCGTAATTCACCCCTCCACTTT. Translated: CASSLGFQGTRNSPLHF.

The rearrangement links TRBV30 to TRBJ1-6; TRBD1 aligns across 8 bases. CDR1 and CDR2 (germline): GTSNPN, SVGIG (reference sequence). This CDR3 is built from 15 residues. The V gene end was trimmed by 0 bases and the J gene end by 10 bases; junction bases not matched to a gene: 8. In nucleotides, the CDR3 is TGTGCCTGGAGTGTACTTTACAGGGGGAACTCACCCCTCCACTTT. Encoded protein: CAWSVLYRGNSPLHF.

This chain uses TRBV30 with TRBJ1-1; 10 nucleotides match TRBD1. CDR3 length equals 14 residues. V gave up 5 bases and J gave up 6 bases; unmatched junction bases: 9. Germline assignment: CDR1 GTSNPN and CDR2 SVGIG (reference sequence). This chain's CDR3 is CAWGFGTGVAEAFF. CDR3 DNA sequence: TGTGCCTGGGGTTTCGGGACAGGGGTGGCTGAAGCTTTCTTT.

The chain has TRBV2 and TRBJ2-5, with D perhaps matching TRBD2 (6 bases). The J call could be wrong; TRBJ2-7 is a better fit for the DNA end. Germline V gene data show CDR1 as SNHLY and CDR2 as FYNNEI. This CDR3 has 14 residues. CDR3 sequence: CASSLKDYWYEQYF. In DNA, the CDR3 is TGTGCCAGCAGTCTTAAGGACTACTGGTACGAGCAGTACTTC.

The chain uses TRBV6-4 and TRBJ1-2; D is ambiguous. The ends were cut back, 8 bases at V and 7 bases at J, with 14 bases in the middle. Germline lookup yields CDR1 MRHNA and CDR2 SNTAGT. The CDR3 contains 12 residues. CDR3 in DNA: TGTGCCAGCCGCCGGGGTGATTCTGGCTACACCTTC. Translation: CASRRGDSGYTF.

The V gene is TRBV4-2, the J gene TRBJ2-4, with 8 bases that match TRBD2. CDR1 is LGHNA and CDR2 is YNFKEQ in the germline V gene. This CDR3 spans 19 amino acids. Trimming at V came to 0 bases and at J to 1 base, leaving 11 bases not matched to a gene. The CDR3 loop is CASSQDIGGVFGAKNIQYF. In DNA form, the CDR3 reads TGTGCCAGCAGCCAAGATATCGGGGGGGTGTTCGGGGCCAAAAACATTCAGTACTTC.

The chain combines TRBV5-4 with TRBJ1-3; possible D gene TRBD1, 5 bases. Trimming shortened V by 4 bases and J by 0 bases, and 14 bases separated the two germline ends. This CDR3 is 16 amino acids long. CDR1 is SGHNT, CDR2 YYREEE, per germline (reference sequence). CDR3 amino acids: CASSRDTGGSGNTIYF. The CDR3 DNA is TGTGCCAGCAGCCGAGACACAGGCGGCTCTGGAAACACCATATATTTT.

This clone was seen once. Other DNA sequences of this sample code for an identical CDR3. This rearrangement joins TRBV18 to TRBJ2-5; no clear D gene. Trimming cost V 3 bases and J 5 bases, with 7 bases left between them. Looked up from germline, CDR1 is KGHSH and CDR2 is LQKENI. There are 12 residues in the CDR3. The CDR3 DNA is TGTGCCAGCTCACCGCTGCGGGAGACCCAGTACTTC. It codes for CASSPLRETQYF.

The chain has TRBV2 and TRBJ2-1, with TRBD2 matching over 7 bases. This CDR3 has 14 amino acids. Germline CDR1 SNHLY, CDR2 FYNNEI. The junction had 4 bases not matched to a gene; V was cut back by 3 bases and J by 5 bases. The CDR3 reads CASSDRGGNNEQFF. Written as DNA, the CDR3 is TGTGCCAGCAGTGATAGGGGAGGGAACAATGAGCAGTTCTTC.

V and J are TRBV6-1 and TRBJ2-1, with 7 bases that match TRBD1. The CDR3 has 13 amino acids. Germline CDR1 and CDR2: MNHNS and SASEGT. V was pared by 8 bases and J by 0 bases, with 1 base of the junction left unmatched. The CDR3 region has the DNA TGTGCCAGCGGGACAGACTCCTACAATGAGCAGTTCTTC. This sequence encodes CASGTDSYNEQFF.

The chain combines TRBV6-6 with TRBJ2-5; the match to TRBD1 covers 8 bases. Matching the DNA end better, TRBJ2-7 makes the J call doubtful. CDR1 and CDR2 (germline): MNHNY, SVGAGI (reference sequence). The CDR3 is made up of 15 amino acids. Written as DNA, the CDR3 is TGTGCCAGCAGGCCCGGACAGGGCCGCCCCTACGAGCAGTACTTC. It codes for CASRPGQGRPYEQYF.

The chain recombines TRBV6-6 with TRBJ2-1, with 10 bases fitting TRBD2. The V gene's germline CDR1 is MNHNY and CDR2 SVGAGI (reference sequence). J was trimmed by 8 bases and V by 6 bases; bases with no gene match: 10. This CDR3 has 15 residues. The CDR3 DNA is TGTGCCAGCAGACCCCGGGCTAGCGGGAGTCATGAGCAGTTCTTC. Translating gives CASRPRASGSHEQFF.

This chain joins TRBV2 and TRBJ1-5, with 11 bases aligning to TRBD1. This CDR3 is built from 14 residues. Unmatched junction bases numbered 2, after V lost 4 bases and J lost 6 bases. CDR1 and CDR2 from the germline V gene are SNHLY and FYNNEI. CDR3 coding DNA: TGTGCCAGCAGTGTGGACAGGGGGCGTCAGCCCCAGCATTTT. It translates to CASSVDRGRQPQHF.

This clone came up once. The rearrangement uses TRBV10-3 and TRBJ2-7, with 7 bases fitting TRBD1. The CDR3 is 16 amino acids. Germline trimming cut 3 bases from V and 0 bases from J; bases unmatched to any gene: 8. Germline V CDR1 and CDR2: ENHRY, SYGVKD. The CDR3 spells CAISEARTGVSYEQYF. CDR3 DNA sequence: TGTGCCATCAGTGAAGCCCGGACAGGCGTCTCCTACGAGCAGTACTTC.

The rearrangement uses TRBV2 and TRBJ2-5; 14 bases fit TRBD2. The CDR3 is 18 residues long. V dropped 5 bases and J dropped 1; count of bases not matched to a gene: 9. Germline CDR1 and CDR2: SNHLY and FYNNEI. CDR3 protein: CASSQWSGLAGVQETQYF. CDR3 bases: TGTGCCAGCAGTCAGTGGTCGGGACTAGCGGGGGTCCAAGAGACCCAGTACTTC. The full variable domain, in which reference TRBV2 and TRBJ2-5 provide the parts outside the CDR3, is EPEVTQTPSHQVTQMGQEVILRCVPISNHLYFYWYRQILGQKVEFLVSFYNNEISEKSEIFDDQFSVERPDGSNFTLKIRSTKLEDSAMYFCASSQWSGLAGVQETQYFGPGTRLLVL.

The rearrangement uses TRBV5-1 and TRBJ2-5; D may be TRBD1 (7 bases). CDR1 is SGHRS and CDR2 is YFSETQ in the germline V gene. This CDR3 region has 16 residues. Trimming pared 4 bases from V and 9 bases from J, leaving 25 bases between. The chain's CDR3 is CASSRSGQGGVFPQYF. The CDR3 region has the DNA TGCGCCAGCAGCCGTTCCGGGCAGGGGGGCGTTTTTCCCCAGTACTTC.